This TCR beta chain emerged from a study of persistence of HIV-infected CD4 T cells. Study-wide results and limits: Antigen-responding cells were enriched for degenerate expanded CDR3beta sequences.

On this clone: As yet, its antigen is unknown.

The libraries were made with immunoSEQ version 4 in survey mode. Repertoires were generated with immunoSEQ multiplex PCR, while TCRdb's copy carries only in-frame clones and drops some. Here the sample spans about 36,000 clones, approximately 81% being singletons. An overlapping HIV-1 Gag peptide pool stimulated these cells at approximately 1 ug/peptide/mL. Memory cells lacking CD40L and CD69 with high CD45RO were sorted. V lost 5 bases to trimming and J lost 6 bases, with 10 bases between them. Germline lookup yields CDR1 SGHDN and CDR2 FVKESK. This CDR3 comprises 13 residues. The TCR originated in an adult with HIV. The donor label of this sample is uncertain. V is TRBV14 and J is TRBJ2-2; D gene uncertain. This sample comprised cultured CD4+ T cells from PBMCs, obtained from a patient who received antiretroviral therapy. CDR3 residues: CASSFTRSGELFF. The CDR3 DNA follows: TGTGCCAGCAGCTTTACCCGATCCGGGGAGCTGTTTTTT.